This T cell receptor beta chain was captured in a study of OX40 agonist ivuxolimab in advanced cancers. Overall study findings and caveats: In the expanded peripheral T cells, antigen specificity was never determined.

Sequencing was performed with immunoSEQ multiplex PCR; in TCRdb, only in-frame clones are kept and a portion is missing. Seen here are 64,000 or so clones, 83% observed once, and the top ten hold 0.7%. Patients were ineligible given autoimmune disease history or systemic immunosuppression. Concerning this clone: What it binds is not known.

V shed 4 bases, J shed 0 bases, and the junction held 9 bases outside the gene matches. The CDR3 is 16 residues long. Germline V gene data show CDR1 as SGHRS and CDR2 as YFSETQ. This TCR derives from an adult with an advanced solid tumor such as melanoma, head and neck, liver or kidney cancer. Sequences were derived from CD4+ or CD8+ T cells sorted from blood, sampled in a trial of the OX40 agonist ivuxolimab. The V call is TRBV5-1, the J call TRBJ2-7; TRBD1 agrees at 8 bases. The CDR3 is CASSLPRQGSSYEQYF. The CDR3 DNA is TGCGCCAGCAGCCTCCCCAGACAGGGGAGCTCCTACGAGCAGTACTTC.